This T cell receptor (beta chain) was identified in a study of vaccination and CD4 T cells after COVID-19. Overall study context: Across the group, participants received two doses of either BNT162b2 or mRNA-1273 vaccine.

V shed 4 bases and J 9 bases; nucleotides not matched to a gene: 5. The CDR3 loop spans 14 amino acids. Germline V gene sequence: CDR1 SGHTA, CDR2 FQGNSA. Once obtained from cultured CD4+ T cells, the DNA was sequenced using the Oncomine TCR Beta short-read assay. Via MiXCR, TCRdb re-called the PCR reads, giving one row per CDR3 protein. This table has about 13,000 distinct CDR3 sequences, roughly 41% appearing once. Concerning this clonotype: Its target is unknown.

Stated treatment: roughly 10-day PBMC culture with coronavirus spike peptide pools or control peptides (ViraFEST assay). The chain carries TRBV7-2 and TRBJ1-6; 8 bases line up with TRBD1. Sequencing was done on a sample of CD4+ T cells from blood, cultured in vitro. This TCR derives from a human donor who had recovered from COVID-19. The CDR3: CASSSGGIGSPLHF. Written as DNA, the CDR3 is TGTGCCAGCAGCTCAGGGGGCATCGGTTCACCCCTCCACTTT.